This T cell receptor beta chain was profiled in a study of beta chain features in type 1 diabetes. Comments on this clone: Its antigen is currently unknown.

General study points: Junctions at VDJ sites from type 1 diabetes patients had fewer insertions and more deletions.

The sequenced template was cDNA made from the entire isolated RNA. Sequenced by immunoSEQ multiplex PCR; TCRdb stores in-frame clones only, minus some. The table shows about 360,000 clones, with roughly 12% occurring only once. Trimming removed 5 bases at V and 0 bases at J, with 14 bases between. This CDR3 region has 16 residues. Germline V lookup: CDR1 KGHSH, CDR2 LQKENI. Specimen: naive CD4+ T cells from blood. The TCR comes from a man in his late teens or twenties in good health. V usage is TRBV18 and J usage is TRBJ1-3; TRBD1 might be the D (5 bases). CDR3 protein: CASSSQGNLSGNTIYF. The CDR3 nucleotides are TGTGCCAGCTCATCGCAGGGAAACCTCTCTGGAAACACCATATATTTT.